Below are 21 T cell receptor beta chains sequenced from a single sample in a study of blood T cell repertoires in COVID-19. Using immunoSEQ multiplex PCR, the repertoire was profiled, and TCRdb retains in-frame clones only, with some absent. Among 74,000 or so clones, around nine tenths were seen once, and the ten largest hold more than 2%. Input material: peripheral blood. The source of these receptors is a human donor in a cohort sampled during active COVID-19.

V and J are TRBV19 and TRBJ2-7, with 8 bases matching TRBD1. CDR1 is LNHDA, CDR2 SQIVND, per germline (reference sequence). This CDR3 has 11 residues. The V segment lost 8 bases and the J segment 7 bases; nucleotides outside the gene matches: 4. The CDR3: CASGQGEEQYF. CDR3 DNA sequence: TGTGCCAGTGGACAGGGCGAGGAGCAGTACTTC.

V gene TRBV5-8 combines with J gene TRBJ2-5; TRBD2 might be the D (5 bases). The CDR3 covers 11 residues. V lost 2 bases and J lost 9, with 8 bases in between. Germline CDR1 reads SGHTS; CDR2 reads YDEGEE. This CDR3 reads CASSLLGAQYF. In DNA form, the CDR3 reads TGTGCCAGCAGCTTACTCGGGGCCCAGTACTTC.

The V gene is TRBV19, the J gene TRBJ2-1, with 8 bases that match TRBD2. Germline loops: CDR1 LNHDA, CDR2 SQIVND (reference sequence). V shed 5 bases, J shed 3 bases, and the junction held 6 bases outside the gene matches. CDR3 length equals 15 residues. CDR3 region: CASSSPGTSYNEQFF. DNA of the CDR3: TGTGCCAGTAGTTCTCCCGGGACTAGCTACAATGAGCAGTTCTTC.

The chain is built from TRBV24-1 and TRBJ1-5; 9 bases match TRBD1. Trimming removed 4 bases from V and 6 bases from J; junction bases left unmatched: 6. Germline CDR1 KGHDR, CDR2 SFDVKD. The CDR3 extends over 15 amino acids. The CDR3 DNA reads as TGTGCCACCAGTGAACCGGGACAGGGAATTCAGCCCCAGCATTTT. It yields the protein CATSEPGQGIQPQHF.

This clone was counted a few times. The chain has TRBV28 and TRBJ1-4; 10 bases align to TRBD1. V dropped 5 bases and J dropped 3; count of bases not matched to a gene: 9. Germline values: CDR1 MDHEN, CDR2 SYDVKM. The CDR3 is made up of 17 amino acids. CDR3 protein: CASSPSTGGSANEKLFF. CDR3 DNA sequence: TGTGCCAGCAGTCCCTCGACAGGGGGCTCGGCTAATGAAAAACTGTTTTTT.

The chain joins TRBV27 to TRBJ2-6; no reliable D call. Trimming removed 1 base from V and 0 bases from J, with 7 bases in between. The CDR3 consists of 16 residues. From germline, CDR1 is MNHEY and CDR2 SMNVEV (reference sequence). The CDR3 bases are TGTGCCAGCAGTTTATGGGCTCCCTCTGGGGCCAACGTCCTGACTTTC. Amino acid sequence: CASSLWAPSGANVLTF.

The gene calls are TRBV5-1 and TRBJ1-4; TRBD1 agrees at 10 bases. There are 18 residues in the CDR3. Germline V gene sequence: CDR1 SGHRS, CDR2 YFSETQ. V shed 0 bases, J shed 4 bases, and the junction held 9 bases outside the gene matches. Here the CDR3 reads CASSLGQGAASGNEKLFF. CDR3 coding DNA: TGCGCCAGCAGCTTGGGACAGGGGGCGGCCTCCGGTAATGAAAAACTGTTTTTT.

The chain links TRBV7-3 to TRBJ1-1; 9 nucleotides line up with TRBD1. The V gene end was trimmed by 4 bases and the J gene end by 9 bases; junction bases not matched to a gene: 3. CDR3 length equals 12 residues. CDR1 and CDR2 (germline): SGHTA, FQGTGA. The CDR3 DNA follows: TGTGCCAGCAGCTCGACAGGGGGAAAAGCTTTCTTT. Translating gives CASSSTGGKAFF.

The chain recombines TRBV10-3 with TRBJ1-3, with D unclear. The CDR3 is 12 residues long. CDR1 is ENHRY, CDR2 SYGVKD, per germline. The V gene lost 8 bases and the J gene lost 4 bases, with 9 bases spanning the gap. CDR3: CAIESSGNTIYF. In DNA form, the CDR3 reads TGTGCCATCGAGAGCTCCGGAAACACCATATATTTT.

The V call is TRBV7-2, the J call TRBJ1-2; 8 nucleotides align to TRBD1. Germline-derived CDR1 and CDR2 are SGHTA and FQGNSA. The CDR3 extends over 14 amino acids. With 5 bases clipped from V and 8 bases from J, the junction kept 10 bases outside the gene matches. Written as DNA, the CDR3 is TGTGCCAGCAGCGCCCGACAGGGGACGGGGGGCTACACCTTC. Its translation is CASSARQGTGGYTF.

V usage is TRBV19 and J usage is TRBJ1-2, with 7 bases lining up with TRBD1. The ends lost 8 bases at V and 4 bases at J; junction bases unmatched: 10. This CDR3 region has 14 residues. The germline CDR1 and CDR2 sequences are LNHDA and SQIVND (reference sequence). DNA for the CDR3: TGTGCCAGTGGCCATGGGACAGTTTCCTATGGCTACACCTTC. It is translated as CASGHGTVSYGYTF.

The chain joins TRBV11-3 to TRBJ2-2; 9 bases match TRBD2. The CDR3 length is 14 residues. Germline CDR1 is SGHNT and CDR2 is YENEEA. J lost 5 bases, V lost 7 bases, and 5 bases had no gene match. Here the CDR3 reads CASTRTSGTGELFF. For the CDR3, the DNA is TGTGCCAGCACCCGTACTAGCGGGACCGGGGAGCTGTTTTTT. The full variable domain, completed using reference TRBV11-3 and TRBJ2-2, is EAGVVQSPRYKIIEKKQPVAFWCNPISGHNTLYWYLQNLGQGPELLIRYENEEAVDDSQLPKDRFSAERLKGVDSTLKIQPAELGDSAVYLCASTRTSGTGELFFGEGSRLTVL.

The J gene is TRBJ1-2, the V gene TRBV10-3; D gene uncertain. CDR1 is ENHRY, CDR2 SYGVKD, per germline. Trimming shortened V by 7 bases and J by 5 bases, and 11 bases separated the two germline ends. This CDR3 is 12 amino acids long. Here the CDR3 DNA reads TGTGCCATCAAACCCGACAATTATGGCTACACCTTC. This codes for CAIKPDNYGYTF.

The rearrangement uses TRBV14 and TRBJ2-2, with 8 bases identical to TRBD1. This CDR3 has 15 amino acids. After removal of 4 bases from V and 6 bases from J, the junction contained 7 bases not matched to a gene. The germline gives CDR1 SGHDN, CDR2 FVKESK. The CDR3 DNA reads as TGTGCCAGCAGCCGAGACAGGGGAAGGGCCGGGGAGCTGTTTTTT. Protein product: CASSRDRGRAGELFF.

V and J are TRBV28 and TRBJ1-1; TRBD1 aligns across 12 bases. The CDR3 length is 13 residues. In germline, CDR1 is MDHEN, CDR2 SYDVKM. Germline trimming cut 8 bases from V and 4 bases from J; bases unmatched to any gene: 2. The CDR3 DNA follows: TGTGCCAGCGGGACAGGGGGCGTCACTGAAGCTTTCTTT. Protein sequence: CASGTGGVTEAFF.

The CDR3 DNA is TGTGCCAGCAGCTTCTTTTCCGGGACAGGGCGGTACGAGCAGTACTTC. It yields the protein CASSFFSGTGRYEQYF. The rearrangement joins TRBV5-6 to TRBJ2-7; 9 bases agree with TRBD1. The CDR3 length is 16 residues. Germline CDR1 reads SGHDT; CDR2 reads YYEEEE. V dropped 2 bases and J dropped 4; count of bases not matched to a gene: 10.

The chain couples TRBV5-6 to TRBJ2-5, with D possibly TRBD2 on 6 matching bases. The germline V gene has CDR1 SGHDT and CDR2 YYEEEE. This CDR3 spans 13 amino acids. Trimming took 4 bases from V and 5 from J, leaving 12 bases between them. The CDR3 protein is CASSTGLSETQYF. In nucleotides, the CDR3 is TGTGCCAGCAGCACAGGACTAAGCGAGACCCAGTACTTC.

The chain employs TRBV5-4 and TRBJ1-5; 10 bases are shared with TRBD1. The germline gives CDR1 SGHNT, CDR2 YYREEE (reference sequence). This CDR3 contains 17 residues. The junction had 8 bases not matched to a gene; V was cut back by 2 bases and J by 3 bases. CDR3 protein: CASSFSLGQGNNQPQHF. The CDR3, as DNA: TGTGCCAGCAGCTTTTCTCTGGGACAGGGGAACAATCAGCCCCAGCATTTT.

J is TRBJ2-6 and V is TRBV19; no clear D gene. The V gene's germline CDR1 is LNHDA and CDR2 SQIVND (reference sequence). Trimming cost V 3 bases and J 2 bases, with 8 bases left between them. The CDR3 is 15 amino acids. CDR3 coding DNA: TGTGCCAGTAGTATTAACGGTGCTGGGGCCAACGTCCTGACTTTC. Encoded protein: CASSINGAGANVLTF.

CDR3 DNA: TGTGCCAGCAGTTTTGACAGGGCCCCAAGGGGCTACACCTTC. Translation gives CASSFDRAPRGYTF. The V gene is TRBV5-4, the J gene TRBJ1-2, with 7 bases that match TRBD1. The CDR3 covers 14 residues. Trimming cost V 5 bases and J 8 bases; bases outside gene matches: 12. From germline, CDR1 is SGHNT and CDR2 YYREEE (reference sequence).

This chain joins TRBV7-2 and TRBJ2-7; 8 nucleotides match TRBD1. CDR1 and CDR2 (germline): SGHTA, FQGNSA. This CDR3 spans 14 amino acids. V dropped 5 bases and J dropped 3; count of bases not matched to a gene: 6. Here the CDR3 reads CASSARDRHYEQYF. CDR3 nucleotide sequence: TGTGCCAGCAGCGCCCGGGACAGGCACTACGAGCAGTACTTC.